Here is one T cell receptor beta chain with its context. The data originate from a study of blood T cell repertoires in COVID-19. The V end lost 1 base, the J end lost 1 base, and 11 bases lay between the germline ends. Germline CDR1 SGHRS, CDR2 YFSETQ. The CDR3 loop spans 15 amino acids. In the original analysis: Reference gene primer amplification yielded estimated nucleated cell counts. The table came from immunoSEQ multiplex PCR; TCRdb's copy has only in-frame clones and leaves some out. The DNA was the basis for D and trimming; V, J and clone size are from that table. The profile covers about 250,000 clones, with roughly 80% appearing a single time and about 9.6% taken by the ten largest.

The chain links TRBV5-1 to TRBJ1-1, with a possible D match to TRBD1 (5 bases). The sequenced material came from peripheral blood. This receptor was obtained from a man older than 75 with acute or convalescent COVID-19. The CDR3: CASSLRGGENTEAFF. The CDR3 nucleotides are TGCGCCAGCAGCTTGAGGGGAGGTGAGAACACTGAAGCTTTCTTT.